This TCR beta chain was captured by sequencing in a study of blood T cells in healthy people across ages. Each sample had at least 6.5 million PBMCs isolated. On this clonotype: Antigen unknown.

A sample-barcoded 5' primer and a J-beta primer mix were used in a second PCR of roughly 7 to 11 cycles. Sequencing yielded, for each sample, at least 2.5 million paired-end reads carrying CDR3. TCRdb independently ran MiXCR on the 5' RACE reads; one entry per CDR3 protein. The sample shows about 1.1 million distinct CDR3 sequences, roughly two fifths of them seen only once. General observations from the study: In older individuals, TCR beta diversity per million T cells was lower, falling roughly linearly with age.

The CDR3 spans 13 residues. Trimming removed 2 bases at V and 8 bases at J, with 13 bases between. The V call is TRBV12-3 or TRBV12-4, the J call TRBJ2-7; TRBD1 is a possible D gene (6 bases). What was sequenced was blood. This TCR came from a man aged 18 to 29 in good health. CDR3 region: CASSLRTDGKQYF. CDR3 DNA sequence: TGTGCCAGCAGTTTAAGGACAGACGGAAAGCAGTACTTC.